This T cell receptor (beta chain) was retrieved from a study of siplizumab effects on memory and regulatory T cells. V was clipped by 2 bases and J by 3 bases, with 17 bases between them. The germline gives CDR1 MNHEY, CDR2 SVGAGI. This CDR3 is 16 amino acids long. Notes on the study in general: Siplizumab conditions gave an average of around 70% Treg-derived mappable alloreactive CD4+ clones, versus 25% to 30% for controls.

Method: immunoSEQ multiplex PCR; TCRdb's copy keeps in-frame clones and lacks some. The sample yields approximately 56,000 clones, around 97% seen once. Turning to this clone: Its antigen is unidentified.

This clonotype was obtained from a human donor in good health. Sequencing input: naive CD8+ T cells sorted from blood. V gene TRBV6-5 combines with J gene TRBJ2-7, with a tentative D call TRBD1 (7 bases). CDR3 region: CASSYPRDREDYEQYF. DNA of the CDR3: TGTGCCAGCAGTTACCCCCGAGACAGGGAGGACTACGAGCAGTACTTC.